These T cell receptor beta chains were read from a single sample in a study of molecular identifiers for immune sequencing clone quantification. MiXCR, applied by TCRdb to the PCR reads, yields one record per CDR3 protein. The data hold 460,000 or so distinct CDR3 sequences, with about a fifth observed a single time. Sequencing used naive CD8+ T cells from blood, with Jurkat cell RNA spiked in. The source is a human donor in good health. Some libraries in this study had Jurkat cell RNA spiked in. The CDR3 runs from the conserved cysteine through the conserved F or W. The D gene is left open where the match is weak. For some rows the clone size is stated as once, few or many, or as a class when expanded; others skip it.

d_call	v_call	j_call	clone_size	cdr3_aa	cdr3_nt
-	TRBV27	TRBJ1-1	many	CASSSAVGTEAFF	TGTGCCAGCAGTTCCGCGGTGGGTACTGAAGCTTTCTTT
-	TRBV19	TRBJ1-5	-	CASSRGTRASSLNQPQHF	TGTGCCAGTAGTAGAGGGACGCGAGCGAGTTCCCTCAATCAGCCCCAGCATTTT
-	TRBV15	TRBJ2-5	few	CATSTLSGAETQYF	TGTGCCACCAGCACCCTATCGGGGGCGGAGACCCAGTACTTC
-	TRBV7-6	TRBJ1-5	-	CASSLGGDNQPQHF	TGTGCCAGCAGCTTAGGGGGGGATAATCAGCCCCAGCATTTT
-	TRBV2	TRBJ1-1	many	CASSVGPNTEAFF	TGTGCCAGCAGTGTTGGTCCCAACACTGAAGCTTTCTTT
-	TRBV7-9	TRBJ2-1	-	CASSLGPGDEQFF	TGTGCCAGCAGCTTAGGTCCGGGGGATGAGCAGTTCTTC
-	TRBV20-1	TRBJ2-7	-	CSARDRGSPHEQYF	TGCAGTGCTAGAGATCGAGGGAGCCCCCACGAGCAGTACTTC
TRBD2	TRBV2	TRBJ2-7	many	CASTAWTSGVYEQYF	TGTGCCAGCACCGCCTGGACTAGTGGGGTCTACGAGCAGTACTTC
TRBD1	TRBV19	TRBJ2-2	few	CASTATGGYTGELFF	TGTGCCAGTACCGCTACAGGGGGCTACACCGGGGAGCTGTTTTTT
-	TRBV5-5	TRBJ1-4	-	CASSLAGTSNEKLFF	TGTGCCAGCAGCTTGGCTGGCACCAGTAATGAAAAACTGTTTTTT
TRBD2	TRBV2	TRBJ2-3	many	CASSETSGSDTQYF	TGTGCCAGCAGTGAGACTAGCGGGAGTGATACGCAGTATTTT
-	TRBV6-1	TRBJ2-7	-	CASSRGGNYEQYF	TGTGCCAGCAGTAGAGGGGGGAACTACGAGCAGTACTTC
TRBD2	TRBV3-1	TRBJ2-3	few	CASTSEGSSGRVPQYF	TGTGCCAGCACCTCAGAAGGGTCTAGCGGGAGAGTTCCGCAGTATTTT
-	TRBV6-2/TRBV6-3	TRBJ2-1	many	CASSDFSYNEQFF	TGTGCCAGCAGCGACTTCTCCTACAATGAGCAGTTCTTC
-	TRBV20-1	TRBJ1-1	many	CSASISWEAFF	TGCAGTGCTAGTATCAGTTGGGAAGCTTTCTTT
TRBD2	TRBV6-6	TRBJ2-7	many	CASSYGFGGAYEQYF	TGTGCCAGCAGTTACGGGTTTGGGGGGGCCTACGAGCAGTACTTC
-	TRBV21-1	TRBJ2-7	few	CASRPKRRQGYEQYF	TGTGCCAGCAGGCCCAAAAGGCGACAGGGGTACGAGCAGTACTTC
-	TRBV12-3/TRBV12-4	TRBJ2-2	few	CASSSEGEFRNTGELFF	TGTGCCAGCAGTTCGGAGGGGGAGTTTAGGAACACCGGGGAGCTGTTTTTT
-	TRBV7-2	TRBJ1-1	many	CASSLGRAEAFF	TGTGCCAGCAGCTTAGGCAGGGCTGAAGCTTTCTTT
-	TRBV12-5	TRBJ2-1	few	CASGLIGSENNEQFF	TGTGCTAGTGGTTTGATCGGCTCCGAGAACAATGAGCAGTTCTTC
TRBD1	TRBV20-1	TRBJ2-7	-	CSAGRQGAPVYEQYF	TGCAGTGCCGGTCGACAGGGGGCGCCTGTATACGAGCAGTACTTC
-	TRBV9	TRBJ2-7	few	CASSGEGTHYEQYF	TGTGCCAGCAGCGGTGAGGGAACACATTACGAGCAGTACTTC
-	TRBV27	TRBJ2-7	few	CASSPKTGTGVSYEQYF	TGTGCCAGCAGTCCTAAAACAGGGACGGGGGTTTCCTACGAGCAGTACTTC
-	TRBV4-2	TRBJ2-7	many	CASSQGAGQRTYEQYF	TGTGCCAGCAGCCAAGGGGCGGGACAGAGGACCTACGAGCAGTACTTC
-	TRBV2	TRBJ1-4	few	CASLKSLATNEKLFF	TGTGCCAGCCTAAAAAGTCTCGCAACTAATGAAAAACTGTTTTTT
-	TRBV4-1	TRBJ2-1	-	CASSQDHIEGGAYNEQFF	TGCGCCAGCAGCCAAGATCATATAGAGGGGGGGGCCTACAATGAGCAGTTCTTC
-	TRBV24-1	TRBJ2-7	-	CATSDHRDASYEQYF	TGTGCCACCAGTGACCACCGGGACGCATCCTACGAGCAGTACTTC
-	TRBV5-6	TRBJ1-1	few	CASSLYRALNTEAFF	TGTGCCAGCAGCCTATACAGGGCCCTGAACACTGAAGCTTTCTTT
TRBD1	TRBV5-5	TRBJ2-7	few	CASSPGTGIHEQYF	TGTGCCAGCAGCCCCGGGACAGGGATCCACGAGCAGTACTTC
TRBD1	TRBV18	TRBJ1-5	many	CASSPLMPRGDQPQHF	TGTGCCAGCTCACCCCTAATGCCCAGGGGGGATCAGCCCCAGCATTTT
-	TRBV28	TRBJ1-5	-	CASSQEQGIQPQHF	TGTGCCAGCAGTCAAGAACAGGGTATACAGCCCCAGCATTTT
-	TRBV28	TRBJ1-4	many	CASSAAITGEKLFF	TGTGCCAGCAGTGCCGCCATCACCGGGGAAAAACTGTTTTTT
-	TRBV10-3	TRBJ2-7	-	CAISDGDSDYEQYF	TGTGCCATCAGTGACGGGGACTCGGACTACGAGCAGTACTTC
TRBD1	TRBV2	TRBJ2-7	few	CASRSPGTGVYEQYF	TGTGCCAGCAGGAGCCCCGGGACAGGGGTCTACGAGCAGTACTTC
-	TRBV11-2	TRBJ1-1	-	CASSLLVTGAFF	TGTGCCAGCAGCTTATTGGTCACTGGAGCTTTCTTT
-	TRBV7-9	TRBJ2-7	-	CASSTLGAGLTYEQYF	TGTGCCAGCAGCACGTTGGGGGCGGGACTAACCTACGAGCAGTACTTC
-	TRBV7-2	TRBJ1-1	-	CASTIVVSRLDLFTEAFF	TGTGCCAGCACCATCGTGGTTAGCAGGCTTGATCTTTTTACTGAAGCTTTCTTT
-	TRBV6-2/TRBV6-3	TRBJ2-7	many	CASSYSRQKSSYEQYF	TGTGCCAGCAGTTACTCACGGCAGAAGTCCAGCTACGAGCAGTACTTC
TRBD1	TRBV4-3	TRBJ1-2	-	CASSQDRGGVYGYTF	TGCGCCAGCAGCCAAGATCGAGGGGGCGTCTATGGCTACACCTTC
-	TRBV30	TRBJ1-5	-	CAWSVDGQPQHF	TGTGCCTGGAGTGTAGATGGTCAGCCCCAGCATTTT
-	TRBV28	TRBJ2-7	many	CASSRTESSYEQYF	TGTGCCAGCAGCCGGACGGAGAGCTCCTACGAGCAGTACTTC
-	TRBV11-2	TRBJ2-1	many	CASSLTTVDEQFF	TGTGCCAGCAGCTTAACGACAGTCGATGAGCAGTTCTTC
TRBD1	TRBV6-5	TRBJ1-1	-	CASRTGTGGITEAFF	TGTGCCAGCAGAACTGGGACAGGGGGTATCACTGAAGCTTTCTTT
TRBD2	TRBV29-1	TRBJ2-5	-	CSVEGSSGRSETQYF	TGCAGCGTTGAAGGTTCTAGCGGGAGATCAGAGACCCAGTACTTC